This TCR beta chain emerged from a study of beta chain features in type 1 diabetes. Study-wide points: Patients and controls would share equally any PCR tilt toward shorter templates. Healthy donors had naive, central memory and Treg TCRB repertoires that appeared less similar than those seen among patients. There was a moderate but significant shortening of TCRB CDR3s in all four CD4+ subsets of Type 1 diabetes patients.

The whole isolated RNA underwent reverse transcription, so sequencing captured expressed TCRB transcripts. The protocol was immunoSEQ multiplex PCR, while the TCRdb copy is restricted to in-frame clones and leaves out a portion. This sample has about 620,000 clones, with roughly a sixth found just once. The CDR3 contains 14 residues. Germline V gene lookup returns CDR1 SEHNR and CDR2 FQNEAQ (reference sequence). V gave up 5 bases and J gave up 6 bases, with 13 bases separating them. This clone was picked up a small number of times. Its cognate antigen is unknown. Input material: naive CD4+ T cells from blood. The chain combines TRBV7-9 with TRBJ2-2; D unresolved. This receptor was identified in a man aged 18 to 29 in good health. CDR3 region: CASSRALSAGELFF. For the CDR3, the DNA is TGTGCCAGCAGCCGGGCGTTATCCGCCGGGGAGCTGTTTTTT.